Listed below are T cell receptor beta chains from one sample, sequenced in a study of blood T cell repertoires in COVID-19. Method: immunoSEQ multiplex PCR; TCRdb's copy keeps in-frame clones and lacks some. In the table there are approximately 470,000 clones, 87% of which are singletons. Material for sequencing was PBMCs or T cells enriched from blood (not recorded which). Receptor source: a woman aged 18-29 years who had recovered from COVID-19. CDR3s leave out the opening cysteine and the closing phenylalanine or tryptophan. Fields, in order: V gene, D gene, clone size, CDR3 protein. A D gene is named only where the DNA matches it firmly. Size is stated for part of the rows, as once, few or many counts, or as a class when the clone is expanded.

TRBV19 | TRBD1 | once | ASSPGQGSSYEQY
TRBV6-6 | NA | NA | ASRSPQGGYT
TRBV29-1 | TRBD1 | NA | SVEYPGQGEKLF
TRBV7-6 | TRBD1 | NA | ASSAGQGEAF
TRBV5-5 | TRBD1 | NA | ASSFTGGGNTGELF
TRBV19 | NA | NA | ASRPLGHPLR
TRBV2 | TRBD1 | NA | ASKGTVSTEAF
TRBV7-9 | TRBD1 | NA | ASSFPPDRETLRGYT
TRBV7-9 | TRBD1 | once | ASSLLQGAEQY
TRBV27 | TRBD2 | NA | ASSPKGLADSTDTQY
TRBV24-1 | TRBD1 | NA | ATSLTGGETQY
TRBV9 | NA | few | ASSEGTVQGWGEKLF
TRBV30 | NA | few | AWSTQDGGEAF
TRBV5-1 | NA | NA | ASSLSWQARTDTQY
TRBV15 | NA | once | ATSLEQDYGYT
TRBV12-5 | TRBD2 | NA | ASGLSAGGPPGELF
TRBV24-1 | TRBD2 | NA | ATGTSGADNEQF
TRBV5-4 | NA | NA | ASSLGGGNGNQPQH
TRBV5-5 | NA | NA | ASSPTGVDQPQH
TRBV2 | NA | NA | ASRHDFGQETQY
TRBV6-5 | NA | NA | ASGASAEETQY
TRBV30 | TRBD1 | NA | AWRQGLAYEQY
TRBV19 | NA | once | ASSSRNRATYGYT
TRBV14 | TRBD1 | NA | ASSPGQGYGYT
TRBV2 | NA | NA | ASGSEGGPNEKLF
TRBV4-1 | NA | NA | ASSQDTGGGSTEAF
TRBV7-9 | NA | NA | ASSLTDTYEKLF
TRBV6-5 | NA | NA | ASSYGLAGPQH
TRBV5-6 | NA | NA | ASSFEEGTKNTGELF
TRBV7-8 | TRBD1 | NA | ASSLAGGTGQGYT
TRBV30 | NA | NA | AWKSGGAVTKNIQY
TRBV29-1 | TRBD1 | NA | SVEATGGSYGYT
TRBV2 | NA | NA | ASSEIAGFGDTQY
TRBV28 | TRBD1 | NA | ASSHGAGGGSQPQH
TRBV10-3 | TRBD1 | once | AISESRRGRDYGYT
TRBV5-4 | NA | NA | ASSPAVGYEQY
TRBV9 | NA | NA | ASSAEGGTLSGYT
TRBV6-5 | TRBD1 | NA | ASSPDRGSQPQH
TRBV5-4 | TRBD1 | NA | ASRRTGGGYGYT
TRBV20-1 | NA | NA | SASQEGPAF
TRBV21-1 | NA | NA | ASRGEGAKNIQY
TRBV10-2 | TRBD1 | NA | ASSDPLSGGSYNEQF
TRBV9 | NA | NA | ASSVSVYNEQF
TRBV14 | NA | NA | ASSLPGTNNSPLH
TRBV5-1 | NA | once | ASSLGRLGQETQY
TRBV6-4 | TRBD1 | NA | ASSDLGTAGYT
TRBV6-1 | NA | once | ASSEQGGYTEAF
TRBV6-1 | NA | NA | ASSEDRNSPLH
TRBV6-6 | NA | NA | ATGSRGANYGYT
TRBV18 | NA | NA | ASSAGQLSSGNTIY
TRBV27 | TRBD1 | NA | ASSTRDRGYGYT
TRBV5-1 | TRBD1 | NA | ASSLQGNGYEQY
TRBV10-1 | NA | NA | ASSESREGLKSYNEQF
TRBV2 | NA | NA | ASSEALGGAGEQY
TRBV7-9 | NA | NA | ASSLGGQSNQPQH
TRBV5-1 | NA | NA | ASRLLGSEAAF
TRBV27 | NA | NA | ASTRGGAGTEAF